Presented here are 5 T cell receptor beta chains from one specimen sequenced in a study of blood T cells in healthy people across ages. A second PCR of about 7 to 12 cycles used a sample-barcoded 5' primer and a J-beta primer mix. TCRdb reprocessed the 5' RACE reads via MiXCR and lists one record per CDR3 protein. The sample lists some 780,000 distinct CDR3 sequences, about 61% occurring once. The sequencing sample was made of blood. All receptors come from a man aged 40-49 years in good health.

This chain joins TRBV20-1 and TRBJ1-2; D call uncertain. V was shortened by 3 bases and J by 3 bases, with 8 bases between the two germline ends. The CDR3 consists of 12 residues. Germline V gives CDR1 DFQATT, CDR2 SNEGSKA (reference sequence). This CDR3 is CSASIYDYGYTF. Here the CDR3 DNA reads TGCAGTGCTAGTATATATGACTATGGCTACACCTTC.

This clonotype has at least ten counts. The CDR3 sequence is CASSPSRADGKETQYF. In DNA, the CDR3 is TGTGCCAGCAGCCCATCAAGGGCAGACGGAAAAGAGACCCAGTACTTC. J is TRBJ2-5 and V is TRBV7-6, with D hard to call. This CDR3 spans 16 amino acids. The ends were cut back, 5 bases at V and 3 bases at J, with 19 bases in the middle. Germline CDR1 SGHVS, CDR2 FNYEAQ.

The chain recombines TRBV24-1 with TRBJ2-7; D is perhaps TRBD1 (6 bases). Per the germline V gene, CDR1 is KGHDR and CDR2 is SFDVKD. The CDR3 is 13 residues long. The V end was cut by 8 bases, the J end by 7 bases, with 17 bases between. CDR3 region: CATTDTQGHEQYF. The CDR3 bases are TGTGCCACCACAGACACTCAGGGACATGAGCAGTACTTC.

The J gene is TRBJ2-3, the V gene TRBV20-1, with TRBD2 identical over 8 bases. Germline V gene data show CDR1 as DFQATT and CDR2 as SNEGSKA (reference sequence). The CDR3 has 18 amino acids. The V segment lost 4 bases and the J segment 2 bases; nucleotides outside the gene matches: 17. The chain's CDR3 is CSAIRAGGREKNTDTQYF. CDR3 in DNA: TGCAGTGCTATACGCGCGGGGGGCCGCGAAAAGAACACAGATACGCAGTATTTT.

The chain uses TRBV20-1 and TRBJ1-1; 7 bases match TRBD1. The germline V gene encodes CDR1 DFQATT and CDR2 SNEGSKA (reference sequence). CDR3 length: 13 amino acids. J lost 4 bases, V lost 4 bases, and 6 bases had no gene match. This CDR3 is CSANRQGSTEAFF. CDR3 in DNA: TGCAGTGCTAACCGACAGGGTAGCACTGAAGCTTTCTTT.